The text below deals with one T cell receptor beta chain. This sample is part of a study of T cells after posttransplantation cyclophosphamide. The trim removed 10 bases at V and 6 bases at J, leaving 13 bases unmatched. The CDR3 spans 15 residues. Germline CDR1 reads MNHEY; CDR2 reads SVGAGI. Profiling relied on immunoSEQ multiplex PCR, and the TCRdb table lists in-frame clones only, not all of them. The sample includes approximately 52,000 clones, 86% of them seen just once. The chain uses TRBV6-5 and TRBJ2-2; 8 bases line up with TRBD1. Sequencing was performed on PBMCs. The origin of this receptor is a man aged 25 to 40 with a blood cancer, CMV-positive, and with a related stem cell donor. The CDR3 DNA reads TGTGCCACCAGAGGTTGGACAGGGAATGCCGGGGAGCTGTTTTTT. It encodes CATRGWTGNAGELFF.